What follows is one T cell receptor (beta chain) and its context. Its specificity is not known. This CDR3 is 12 amino acids long. V was trimmed by 0 bases and J by 10 bases, leaving 6 bases between them. Germline-derived CDR1 and CDR2 are SEHNR and FQNEAQ (reference sequence). This sample is part of a study of CD4+ T cells in melanoma. Findings and caveats of the study: CD8+ T cell, macrophage and B cell function reportedly correlated with neoantigen-specific CD4+ T cells. Neoantigen-specific CD4+ T cells in melanoma reportedly had diverse differentiation states.

Profiling relied on immunoSEQ multiplex PCR, and the TCRdb table lists in-frame clones only, not all of them. The sample yields more than 15,000 clones, more than 70% seen once. This clonotype was obtained from a human donor with melanoma. The gene calls are TRBV7-9 and TRBJ2-2; the D is unclear. Sequencing used cells from a culture (not recorded whether cultured in vitro). Here the CDR3 reads CASSLARAELFF. CDR3 coding DNA: TGTGCCAGCAGCTTAGCGCGAGCGGAGCTGTTTTTT. Full variable domain (remainder filled in from reference TRBV7-9 and TRBJ2-2): DTGVSQNPRHKITKRGQNVTFRCDPISEHNRLYWYRQTLGQGPEFLTYFQNEAQLEKSRLLSDRFSAERPKGSFSTLEIQRTEQGDSAMYLCASSLARAELFFGEGSRLTVL.